The 8 T cell receptor beta chains presented below share a single source sample, sequenced in a study of graft-versus-host responses after intestinal transplantation. The table came from immunoSEQ multiplex PCR; TCRdb's copy has only in-frame clones and leaves some out. The sample gives over 80,000 clones, roughly 90% of which show up once; roughly 0.37% is in the top ten. Antigens for these TCRs are unknown. Here the sequenced sample was unstimulated CD8+ T cells sorted from spleen or lymph node cells, taken before transplant. These receptors originate from a human donor who was the organ donor for an intestinal transplant.

The chain uses TRBV10-2 and TRBJ2-1; perhaps TRBD1 as D (6 bases). CDR3 size: 15 residues. Germline V gene lookup returns CDR1 WSHSY and CDR2 SAAADI. V was cut by 1 base and J by 7 bases, with 14 bases left in between. The CDR3 coding sequence is TGCGCCAGCAGTGAGTTTGCAGGGGAGTGGAATGAGCAGTTCTTC. Its translation: CASSEFAGEWNEQFF.

The chain links TRBV6-6 to TRBJ1-1; no clear D. CDR3 size: 15 residues. The V and J ends lost 4 bases and 0 bases respectively, with 12 bases between them. The V gene's germline CDR1 is MNHNY and CDR2 SVGAGI (reference sequence). The CDR3 DNA sequence: TGTGCCAGCAGTTTCGGAAACAGCTTGAACACTGAAGCTTTCTTT. Residues: CASSFGNSLNTEAFF.

This clone was seen a few times. The chain carries TRBV19 and TRBJ2-7, with 11 nucleotides matching TRBD1. V shed 7 bases and J 1 base; nucleotides not matched to a gene: 6. The CDR3 is 15 amino acids. Germline V gene data show CDR1 as LNHDA and CDR2 as SQIVND (reference sequence). The DNA for the CDR3 is TGTGCCAGTACCTTCGGACAGGGGGCTTCCTACGAGCAGTACTTC. This sequence encodes CASTFGQGASYEQYF.

The chain employs TRBV7-9 and TRBJ2-7; maybe TRBD1 (8 bases). The CDR3 has 16 amino acids. The V gene lost 2 bases and the J gene lost 2 bases, with 16 bases spanning the gap. CDR1 and CDR2 (germline): SEHNR, FQNEAQ (reference sequence). CDR3 nucleotides: TGTGCCAGCAGCTTACCAGGACAGGGAGGGGCCTACGAGCAGTACTTC. It specifies CASSLPGQGGAYEQYF.

The genes are TRBV6-4 and TRBJ2-1; TRBD1 is a possible D gene (5 bases). The CDR3 runs to 12 residues. Germline loops: CDR1 MRHNA, CDR2 SNTAGT. V gave up 2 bases and J gave up 6 bases, with 5 bases separating them. The chain's CDR3 is CASSDRGNEQFF. CDR3 nucleotides: TGTGCCAGCAGTGACAGGGGCAATGAGCAGTTCTTC.

This clone showed up just once. The rearrangement uses TRBV6-5 and TRBJ2-3, with D maybe TRBD2 (6 bases). Trimming pared 5 bases from V and 0 bases from J, leaving 12 bases between. CDR3 size: 15 residues. The V gene's germline CDR1 is MNHEY and CDR2 SVGAGI. The CDR3 region has the DNA TGTGCCAGCAGTCCTATAGCGGACAGCACAGATACGCAGTATTTT. Protein sequence: CASSPIADSTDTQYF.

J is TRBJ2-2 and V is TRBV19; perhaps TRBD1 as D (5 bases). Germline V CDR1 and CDR2: LNHDA, SQIVND (reference sequence). Trimming left V 5 bases short and J 9 bases short, with 13 bases between. The CDR3 covers 13 residues. CDR3 coding DNA: TGTGCCAGTAGTTCTACAGGAGTGCGGGAGCTGTTTTTT. Its translation: CASSSTGVRELFF. The variable domain in full, with the rest retrieved from reference TRBV19 and TRBJ2-2, is DGGITQSPKYLFRKEGQNVTLSCEQNLNHDAMYWYRQDPGQGLRLIYYSQIVNDFQKGDIAEGYSVSREKKESFPLTVTSAQKNPTAFYLCASSSTGVRELFFGEGSRLTVL.

The rearrangement joins TRBV7-8 to TRBJ1-6; the D gene is possibly TRBD1 (6 bases). The CDR3 runs to 14 residues. Deletions cut 11 bases from V and 2 bases from J, with 13 bases between. Germline values: CDR1 SGHVS, CDR2 FQNEAQ. The CDR3 bases are TGTGCCTCCCGAGGGGGGGCCTATAATTCACCCCTCCACTTT. This sequence encodes CASRGGAYNSPLHF.